The 29 T cell receptor beta chains listed next were all sequenced from one sample in a study of blood T cell repertoires in COVID-19. Assay: immunoSEQ multiplex PCR; the TCRdb copy retains only in-frame clones and omits some. In the table there are roughly 400,000 clones, approximately 90% of which are singletons. The sample taken for sequencing was PBMCs or T cells enriched from blood (not recorded which). Source of these receptors: a woman aged 40 to 50 who had been exposed to COVID-19.

This chain joins TRBV5-6 and TRBJ1-6; D is possibly TRBD1 (5 bases). CDR1 is SGHDT, CDR2 YYEEEE, per germline. The CDR3 runs to 16 residues. V shed 4 bases and J shed 7 bases, with 18 bases lying between them. Written as DNA, the CDR3 is TGTGCCAGCAGCCTTGACCCAGGGAGGTACAATTCACCCCTCCACTTT. As protein: CASSLDPGRYNSPLHF. Supplemented by reference TRBV5-6 and TRBJ1-6, the full variable domain reads DAGVTQSPTHLIKTRGQQVTLRCSPKSGHDTVSWYQQALGQGPQFIFQYYEEEERQRGNFPDRFSGHQFPNYSSELNVNALLLGDSALYLCASSLDPGRYNSPLHFGNGTRLTVT.

The V gene is TRBV15, the J gene TRBJ1-3; a weak D match, TRBD1 (6 bases). V was pared by 9 bases and J by 8 bases, with 17 bases between. CDR3 size: 13 residues. In germline, CDR1 is LNHNV, CDR2 YYDKDF (reference sequence). In DNA form, the CDR3 reads TGTGCCACAGGGGGGGGATTGTTGGACACCATATATTTT. Its protein product is CATGGGLLDTIYF. The variable domain in full, with the rest retrieved from reference TRBV15 and TRBJ1-3, is DAMVIQNPRYQVTQFGKPVTLSCSQTLNHNVMYWYQQKSSQAPKLLFHYYDKDFNNEADTPDNFQSRRPNTSFCFLDIRSPGLGDTAMYLCATGGGLLDTIYFGEGSWLTVV.

J is TRBJ2-7 and V is TRBV7-2, with 7 bases aligning to TRBD1. This CDR3 is built from 13 residues. The germline V gene encodes CDR1 SGHTA and CDR2 FQGNSA. The trim removed 5 bases at V and 5 bases at J, leaving 6 bases unmatched. The CDR3 DNA sequence: TGTGCCAGCAGCCTTCGTACAGGGGACGAGCAGTACTTC. It translates to CASSLRTGDEQYF. The entire variable domain, with the rest obtained from reference TRBV7-2 and TRBJ2-7, is as follows: GAGVSQSPSNKVTEKGKDVELRCDPISGHTALYWYRQSLGQGLEFLIYFQGNSAPDKSGLPSDRFSAERTGGSVSTLTIQRTQQEDSAVYLCASSLRTGDEQYFGPGTRLTVT.

J is TRBJ1-2 and V is TRBV19; maybe TRBD1 (6 bases). Germline CDR1 and CDR2: LNHDA and SQIVND (reference sequence). Trimming shortened V by 3 bases and J by 6 bases, and 8 bases separated the two germline ends. CDR3 length: 12 residues. The CDR3 DNA is TGTGCCAGTAGTATTTACAGGGATGGCTACACCTTC. Translating gives CASSIYRDGYTF.

The chain carries TRBV24-1 and TRBJ1-4, with D perhaps TRBD1 (6 bases). CDR3 length: 13 amino acids. Germline CDR1 is KGHDR and CDR2 is SFDVKD. The germline V and J ends were trimmed by 4 bases and 7 bases, with 9 bases remaining between them. CDR3 sequence: CATSEGAREKLFF. The CDR3 DNA is TGTGCCACCAGTGAGGGGGCGCGTGAAAAACTGTTTTTT.

V is TRBV6-2 or TRBV6-3 and J is TRBJ2-5; no reliable D call. The ends were cut back, 6 bases at V and 4 bases at J, with 9 bases in the middle. This CDR3 has 12 amino acids. Per germline, CDR1 MNHEY and CDR2 SVGEGT. CDR3 sequence: CASSPTTETQYF. The CDR3 DNA follows: TGTGCCAGCAGCCCCACAACAGAGACCCAGTACTTC.

This rearrangement joins TRBV7-8 to TRBJ2-7, with D maybe TRBD1 (6 bases). V was cut by 5 bases and J by 6 bases, with 14 bases left in between. The CDR3 spans 13 residues. Germline values: CDR1 SGHVS, CDR2 FQNEAQ. The CDR3 region has the DNA TGTGCCAGCAGCCTGGCGCAGGGGCCCGAGCAGTACTTC. Its protein product is CASSLAQGPEQYF.

The chain has TRBV5-1 and TRBJ1-1; 9 nucleotides agree with TRBD1. The germline V gene encodes CDR1 SGHRS and CDR2 YFSETQ. CDR3 length: 16 amino acids. The V gene end was trimmed by 4 bases and the J gene end by 1 base; junction bases not matched to a gene: 8. The CDR3 DNA sequence: TGCGCCAGCAGCCCTGACAGGGGGGCGTCGAACACTGAAGCTTTCTTT. Translation: CASSPDRGASNTEAFF.

The chain couples TRBV7-9 to TRBJ1-1, with TRBD1 matching 9 bases. With 4 bases clipped from V and 5 bases from J, the junction kept 8 bases outside the gene matches. Germline V CDR1 and CDR2: SEHNR, FQNEAQ (reference sequence). CDR3 length: 15 residues. In nucleotides, the CDR3 is TGTGCCAGCAGCTGGGGGGACAGGGAAAAAACTGAAGCTTTCTTT. Protein sequence: CASSWGDREKTEAFF.

The V call is TRBV30, the J call TRBJ2-5; D call uncertain. The V gene lost 2 bases and the J gene lost 4 bases, with 11 bases spanning the gap. The CDR3 is 13 residues long. Germline V gives CDR1 GTSNPN, CDR2 SVGIG (reference sequence). CDR3 nucleotides: TGTGCCTGGAGTCCCACGCGTGGAGAGACCCAGTACTTC. Translating it yields CAWSPTRGETQYF.

The genes are TRBV27 and TRBJ2-7, with TRBD2 matching 9 bases. V lost 6 bases and J lost 5; bases outside the gene matches: 8. The CDR3 is made up of 14 amino acids. The germline V gene has CDR1 MNHEY and CDR2 SMNVEV (reference sequence). CDR3 sequence reads: CASRAGGTGDEQYF. The CDR3 DNA reads as TGTGCCAGCAGAGCGGGAGGTACCGGGGACGAGCAGTACTTC.

This chain joins TRBV2 and TRBJ1-2, with D perhaps TRBD1 (5 bases). CDR1 is SNHLY, CDR2 FYNNEI, per germline. This CDR3 region has 13 residues. V lost 10 bases and J lost 0, with 12 bases in between. CDR3 in amino acids: CATQTGPNYGYTF. The DNA for the CDR3 is TGTGCCACCCAAACAGGACCTAACTATGGCTACACCTTC.

The chain is built from TRBV30 and TRBJ1-4, with TRBD1 as a possible D gene (5 bases). V was shortened by 1 base and J by 10 bases, with 13 bases between the two germline ends. Germline lookup yields CDR1 GTSNPN and CDR2 SVGIG (reference sequence). CDR3 length: 13 residues. DNA for the CDR3: TGTGCCTGGAGTGGCCGGACTAGGGGAAAACTGTTTTTT. As protein: CAWSGRTRGKLFF.

The genes are TRBV30 and TRBJ1-3, with 7 nucleotides matching TRBD1. The CDR3 sequence is 18 residues long. With 3 bases clipped from V and 0 bases from J, the junction kept 14 bases outside the gene matches. Germline V CDR1 and CDR2: GTSNPN, SVGIG (reference sequence). CDR3 in DNA: TGTGCCTGGAGACTTAAGGGGGCCGGTTCCACCTCTGGAAACACCATATATTTT. This sequence encodes CAWRLKGAGSTSGNTIYF. Together with reference TRBV30 and TRBJ1-3, the CDR3 gives the full variable domain: SQTIHQWPATLVQPVGSPLSLECTVEGTSNPNLYWYRQAAGRGLQLLFYSVGIGQISSEVPQNLSASRPQDRQFILSSKKLLLSDSGFYLCAWRLKGAGSTSGNTIYFGEGSWLTVV.

The chain uses TRBV27 and TRBJ1-2, with 7 bases aligning to TRBD1. The CDR3 has 15 amino acids. Germline V CDR1 and CDR2: MNHEY, SMNVEV (reference sequence). The J segment lost 3 bases and the V segment lost 6 bases, leaving 10 bases of the junction unmatched. The CDR3 is CASSSSVGQHYGYTF. The DNA for the CDR3 is TGTGCCAGCAGCAGCTCGGTGGGACAGCACTATGGCTACACCTTC.

The chain is built from TRBV9 and TRBJ1-1; TRBD1 is a possible D gene (5 bases). The V gene lost 0 bases and the J gene lost 4 bases, with 10 bases spanning the gap. The CDR3 spans 14 residues. Per the germline V gene, CDR1 is SGDLS and CDR2 is YYNGEE. CDR3 nucleotide sequence: TGTGCCAGCAGCGTAGGGGGGGAAGGCACTGAAGCTTTCTTT. Its protein is CASSVGGEGTEAFF.

The V gene is TRBV18, the J gene TRBJ2-1, with D tentatively TRBD2 (6 bases). The CDR3 has 13 amino acids. Trimming took off 6 bases at V and 5 bases at J, with 11 bases between the two ends. Germline V gene lookup returns CDR1 KGHSH and CDR2 LQKENI. The CDR3 region has the DNA TGTGCCAGCTCCTGGGACTTCAACAATGAGCAGTTCTTC. Protein product: CASSWDFNNEQFF.

The chain has TRBV7-3 and TRBJ1-6; 8 bases are shared with TRBD1. CDR1 is SGHTA and CDR2 is FQGTGA in the germline V gene. Trimming removed 0 bases from V and 10 bases from J; junction bases left unmatched: 8. The CDR3 spans 16 residues. Written as DNA, the CDR3 is TGTGCCAGCAGCTTAACAGGCACGGCAGGGGGCTCACCCCTCCACTTT. Its translation: CASSLTGTAGGSPLHF.

About this clone: The identical CDR3 is also encoded by other nucleotide sequences in the sample. This sequence joins TRBV5-1 and TRBJ1-4, with TRBD1 matching 9 bases. The trim removed 3 bases at V and 4 bases at J, leaving 1 base unmatched. CDR3 length: 14 residues. Germline CDR1 and CDR2: SGHRS and YFSETQ. The CDR3 region has the DNA TGCGCCAGCAGCTCGGGACAGGGTAATGAAAAACTGTTTTTT. Amino acids: CASSSGQGNEKLFF. The full variable domain, rest sourced from reference TRBV5-1 and TRBJ1-4, is KAGVTQTPRYLIKTRGQQVTLSCSPISGHRSVSWYQQTPGQGLQFLFEYFSETQRNKGNFPGRFSGRQFSNSRSEMNVSTLELGDSALYLCASSSGQGNEKLFFGSGTQLSVL.

This sequence joins TRBV7-2 and TRBJ1-1; TRBD1 matches at 7 bases. Germline lookup yields CDR1 SGHTA and CDR2 FQGNSA. Trimming removed 2 bases from V and 5 bases from J; junction bases left unmatched: 8. The CDR3 spans 15 residues. The DNA of the CDR3 is TGTGCCAGCAGCTTAAATCGAGGGGGCAGGACTGAAGCTTTCTTT. Protein: CASSLNRGGRTEAFF.

The gene calls are TRBV11-3 and TRBJ1-1; D gene uncertain. Germline CDR1 is SGHNT and CDR2 is YENEEA. The CDR3 sequence is 12 residues long. Trimming cost V 5 bases and J 11 bases, with 15 bases left between them. DNA for the CDR3: TGTGCCAGCAGCCCCGGTAAAAGCGGGGCTTTCTTT. This gives the protein CASSPGKSGAFF.

V gene TRBV7-3 combines with J gene TRBJ2-1; TRBD2 agrees at 13 bases. CDR3 length equals 14 residues. The germline V gene encodes CDR1 SGHTA and CDR2 FQGTGA. J lost 7 bases, V lost 5 bases, and 2 bases had no gene match. As DNA, the CDR3 is TGTGCCAGCAGCATGGGACTAGCGGGAAATGAGCAGTTCTTC. It codes for CASSMGLAGNEQFF.

V usage is TRBV20-1 and J usage is TRBJ2-3; TRBD2 matches at 10 bases. The CDR3 length is 14 residues. Germline V lookup: CDR1 DFQATT, CDR2 SNEGSKA (reference sequence). V lost 3 bases and J lost 7; bases outside the gene matches: 7. This CDR3 reads CSASLLAGLNTQYF. The DNA for the CDR3 is TGCAGTGCTAGTCTACTAGCGGGACTGAATACGCAGTATTTT.

The chain is built from TRBV5-1 and TRBJ1-1; 7 bases agree with TRBD1. In germline, CDR1 is SGHRS, CDR2 YFSETQ. V was pared by 0 bases and J by 4 bases, with 12 bases of the junction left unmatched. The CDR3 loop spans 17 amino acids. In DNA form, the CDR3 reads TGCGCCAGCAGCTTGGGATTGTGGCAGGGGGTAAGCACTGAAGCTTTCTTT. Translation gives CASSLGLWQGVSTEAFF.

The V call is TRBV5-1, the J call TRBJ2-2; 9 nucleotides align to TRBD1. The V gene's germline CDR1 is SGHRS and CDR2 YFSETQ. The V segment lost 1 base and the J segment 3 bases; nucleotides outside the gene matches: 1. The CDR3 has 15 residues. CDR3 in amino acids: CASSLTGGDTGELFF. The CDR3 DNA follows: TGCGCCAGCAGCTTGACAGGGGGCGACACCGGGGAGCTGTTTTTT.

This chain uses TRBV19 with TRBJ1-2; 9 nucleotides line up with TRBD1. The junction had 7 bases not matched to a gene; V was cut back by 7 bases and J by 4 bases. The CDR3 spans 14 residues. Germline V CDR1 and CDR2: LNHDA, SQIVND (reference sequence). CDR3 nucleotide sequence: TGTGCCAGTATAGGGGACAGGGACTTCTATGGCTACACCTTC. Translation gives CASIGDRDFYGYTF.

The V and J genes are TRBV3-1 (or the pseudogene TRBV3-2) and TRBJ2-3; D unresolved. V shed 1 base and J shed 8 bases, with 16 bases lying between them. Germline loops: CDR1 LGHDT, CDR2 YNNKEL (reference sequence). The CDR3 is made up of 15 amino acids. The CDR3 region is CASSQGSTVQGTQYF. The CDR3 bases are TGTGCCAGCAGCCAAGGCTCCACAGTACAAGGTACGCAGTATTTT.

The chain is built from TRBV19 and TRBJ2-1; D gene ambiguous. In germline, CDR1 is LNHDA, CDR2 SQIVND (reference sequence). V shed 3 bases and J shed 0 bases, with 6 bases lying between them. The CDR3 is 14 residues long. CDR3 protein: CASSMTHSYNEQFF. The CDR3 DNA sequence: TGTGCCAGTAGTATGACACACTCCTACAATGAGCAGTTCTTC.

The chain employs TRBV7-9 and TRBJ2-7; D may be TRBD2 (6 bases). V shed 3 bases and J shed 2 bases, with 14 bases lying between them. CDR1 is SEHNR, CDR2 FQNEAQ, per germline (reference sequence). The CDR3 runs 15 residues. The CDR3 region has the DNA TGTGCCAGCAGCTTCCGCCGGGACTTCACCTACGAGCAGTACTTC. As protein: CASSFRRDFTYEQYF.